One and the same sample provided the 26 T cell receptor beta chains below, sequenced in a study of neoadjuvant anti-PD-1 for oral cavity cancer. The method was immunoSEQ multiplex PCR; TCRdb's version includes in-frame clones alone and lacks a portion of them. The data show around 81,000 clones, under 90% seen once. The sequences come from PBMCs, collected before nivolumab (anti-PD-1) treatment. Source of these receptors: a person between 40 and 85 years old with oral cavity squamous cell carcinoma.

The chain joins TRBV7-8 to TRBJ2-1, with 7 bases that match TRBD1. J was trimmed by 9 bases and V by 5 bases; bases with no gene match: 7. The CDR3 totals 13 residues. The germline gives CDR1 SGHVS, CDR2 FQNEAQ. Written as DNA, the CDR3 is TGTGCCAGCAGCAGTACTGGGACAGCTGAGCAGTTCTTC. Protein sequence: CASSSTGTAEQFF.

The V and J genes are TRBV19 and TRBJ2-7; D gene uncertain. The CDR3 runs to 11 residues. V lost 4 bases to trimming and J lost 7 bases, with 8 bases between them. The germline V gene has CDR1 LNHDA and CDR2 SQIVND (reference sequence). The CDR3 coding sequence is TGTGCCAGTAGTACCCTTGGGGAGCAGTACTTC. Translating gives CASSTLGEQYF.

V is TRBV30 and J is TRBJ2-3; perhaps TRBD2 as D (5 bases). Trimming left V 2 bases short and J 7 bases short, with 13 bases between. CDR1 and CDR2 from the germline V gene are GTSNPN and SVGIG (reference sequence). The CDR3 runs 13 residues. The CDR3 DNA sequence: TGTGCCTGGAGTAGGACTGGGCCCTATACGCAGTATTTT. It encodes CAWSRTGPYTQYF.

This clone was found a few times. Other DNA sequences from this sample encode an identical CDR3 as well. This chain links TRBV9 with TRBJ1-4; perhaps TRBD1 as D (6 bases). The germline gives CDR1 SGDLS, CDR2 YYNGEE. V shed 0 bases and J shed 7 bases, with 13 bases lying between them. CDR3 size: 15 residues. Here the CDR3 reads CASSVGGGLSEKLFF. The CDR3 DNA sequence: TGTGCCAGCAGCGTAGGTGGGGGGCTAAGTGAAAAACTGTTTTTT.

The CDR3 DNA sequence: TGTGCCAGCAGCGCCGGCGGCAGGTCCGATCAGCCCCAGCATTTT. It translates to CASSAGGRSDQPQHF. The J gene is TRBJ1-5, the V gene TRBV7-2; D remains unclear. Germline assignment: CDR1 SGHTA and CDR2 FQGNSA. The CDR3 sequence is 15 residues long. The V end was cut by 5 bases, the J end by 5 bases, with 16 bases between.

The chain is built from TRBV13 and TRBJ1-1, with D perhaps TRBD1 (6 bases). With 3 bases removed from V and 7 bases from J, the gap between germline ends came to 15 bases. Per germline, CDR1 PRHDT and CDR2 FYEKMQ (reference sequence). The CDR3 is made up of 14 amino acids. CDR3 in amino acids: CASSFGQPRGEAFF. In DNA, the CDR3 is TGTGCCAGCAGCTTCGGACAGCCGCGGGGTGAAGCTTTCTTT.

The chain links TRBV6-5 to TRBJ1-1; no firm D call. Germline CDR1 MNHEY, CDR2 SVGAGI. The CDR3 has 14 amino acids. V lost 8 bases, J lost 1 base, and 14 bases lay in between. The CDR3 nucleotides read TGTGCCAGCCACCCGGTCGAGGGGAACACTGAAGCTTTCTTT. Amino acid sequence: CASHPVEGNTEAFF.

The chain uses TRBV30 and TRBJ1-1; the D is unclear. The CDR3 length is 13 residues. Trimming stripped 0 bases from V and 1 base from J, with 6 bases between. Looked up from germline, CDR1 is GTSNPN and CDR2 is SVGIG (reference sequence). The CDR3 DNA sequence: TGTGCCTGGAGTGTAAAGGGGAACACTGAAGCTTTCTTT. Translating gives CAWSVKGNTEAFF.

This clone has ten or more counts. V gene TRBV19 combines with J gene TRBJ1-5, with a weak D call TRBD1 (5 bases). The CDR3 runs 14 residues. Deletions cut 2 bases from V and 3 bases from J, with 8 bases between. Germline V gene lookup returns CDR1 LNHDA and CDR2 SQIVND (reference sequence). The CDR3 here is CASSIKGYNQPQHF. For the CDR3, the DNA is TGTGCCAGTAGTATAAAGGGGTACAATCAGCCCCAGCATTTT.

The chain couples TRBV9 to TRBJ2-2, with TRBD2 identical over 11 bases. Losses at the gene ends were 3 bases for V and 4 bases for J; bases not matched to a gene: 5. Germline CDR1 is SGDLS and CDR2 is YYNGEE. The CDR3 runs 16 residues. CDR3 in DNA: TGTGCCAGCAGCGAAACTAGCGGGAGAATCACCGGGGAGCTGTTTTTT. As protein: CASSETSGRITGELFF.

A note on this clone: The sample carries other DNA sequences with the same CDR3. The CDR3 here is CASSVAGLTDTQYF. CDR3 bases: TGTGCCAGCAGCGTAGCCGGGCTCACAGATACGCAGTATTTT. The rearrangement uses TRBV9 and TRBJ2-3; unclear D gene. V lost 0 bases, J lost 2 bases, and 7 bases lay in between. The V gene's germline CDR1 is SGDLS and CDR2 YYNGEE. The CDR3 runs to 14 residues.

The CDR3 DNA reads as TGTGCCTGGACCGGAGAGGTGAACACTGAAGCTTTCTTT. This encodes CAWTGEVNTEAFF. J is TRBJ1-1 and V is TRBV30; D remains unclear. The ends were cut back, 4 bases at V and 0 bases at J, with 9 bases in the middle. The CDR3 totals 13 residues. Germline V lookup: CDR1 GTSNPN, CDR2 SVGIG (reference sequence).

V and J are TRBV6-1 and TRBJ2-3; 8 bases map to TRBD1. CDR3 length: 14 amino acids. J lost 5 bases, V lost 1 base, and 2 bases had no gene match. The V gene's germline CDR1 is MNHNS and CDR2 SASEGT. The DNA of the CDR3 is TGTGCCAGCAGTGAAGGAGGACAGGGAGATACGCAGTATTTT. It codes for CASSEGGQGDTQYF.

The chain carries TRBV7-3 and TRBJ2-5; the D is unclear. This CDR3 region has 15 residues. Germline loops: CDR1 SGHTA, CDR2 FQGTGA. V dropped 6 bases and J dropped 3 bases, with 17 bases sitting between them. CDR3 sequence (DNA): TGTGCCAGCAGTCCCGGCGGAGTTACGGAAGAGACCCAGTACTTC. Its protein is CASSPGGVTEETQYF.

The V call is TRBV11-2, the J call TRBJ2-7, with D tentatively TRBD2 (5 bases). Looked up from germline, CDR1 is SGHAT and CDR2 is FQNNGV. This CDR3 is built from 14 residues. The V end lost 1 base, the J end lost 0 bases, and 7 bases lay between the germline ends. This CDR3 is CASSLGRASYEQYF. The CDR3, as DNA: TGTGCCAGCAGCTTAGGGCGGGCCTCCTACGAGCAGTACTTC.

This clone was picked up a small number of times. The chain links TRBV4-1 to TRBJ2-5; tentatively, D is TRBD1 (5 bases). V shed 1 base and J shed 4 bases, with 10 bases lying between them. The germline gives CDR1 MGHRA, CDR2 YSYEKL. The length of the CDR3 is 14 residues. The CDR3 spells CASSQVTQGETQYF. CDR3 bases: TGCGCCAGCAGCCAAGTTACGCAGGGAGAGACCCAGTACTTC.

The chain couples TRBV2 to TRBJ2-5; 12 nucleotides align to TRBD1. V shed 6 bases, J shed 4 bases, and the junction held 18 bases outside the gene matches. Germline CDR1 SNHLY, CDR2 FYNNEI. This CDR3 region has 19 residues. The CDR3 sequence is CASRDLFRTGQGARETQYF. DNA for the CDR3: TGTGCCAGCAGAGACCTATTTAGAACGGGACAGGGGGCTCGAGAGACCCAGTACTTC. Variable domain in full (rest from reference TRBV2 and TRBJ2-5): EPEVTQTPSHQVTQMGQEVILRCVPISNHLYFYWYRQILGQKVEFLVSFYNNEISEKSEIFDDQFSVERPDGSNFTLKIRSTKLEDSAMYFCASRDLFRTGQGARETQYFGPGTRLLVL.

The CDR3 coding sequence is TGTGCCTGGAGCCTGGGGACAGGGGGTAACTACGAGCAGTACTTC. This codes for CAWSLGTGGNYEQYF. J is TRBJ2-7 and V is TRBV30; 11 bases map to TRBD1. The V gene's germline CDR1 is GTSNPN and CDR2 SVGIG (reference sequence). The V and J ends lost 3 bases and 3 bases, in that order; junction bases with no gene match: 7. This CDR3 is built from 15 residues.

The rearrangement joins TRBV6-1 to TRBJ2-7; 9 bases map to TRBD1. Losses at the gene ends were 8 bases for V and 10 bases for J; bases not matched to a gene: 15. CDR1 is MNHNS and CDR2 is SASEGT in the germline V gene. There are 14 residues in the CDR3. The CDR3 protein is CASPPGTGSYRQYF. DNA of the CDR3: TGTGCCAGCCCCCCCGGGACAGGGAGTTATCGACAGTACTTC.

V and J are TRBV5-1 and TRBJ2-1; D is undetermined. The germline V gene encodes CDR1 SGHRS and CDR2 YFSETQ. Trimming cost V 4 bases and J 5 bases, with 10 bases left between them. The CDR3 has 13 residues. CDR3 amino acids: CASSKEWDNEQFF. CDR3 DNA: TGCGCCAGCAGCAAGGAATGGGACAATGAGCAGTTCTTC.

The chain's CDR3 is CARQDLQGRELFF. The CDR3 DNA reads as TGTGCCAGACAGGATTTACAGGGCCGGGAGCTGTTTTTT. V is TRBV2 and J is TRBJ2-2; D might be TRBD1 (6 bases). With 9 bases removed from V and 9 bases from J, the gap between germline ends came to 17 bases. This CDR3 region has 13 residues. CDR1 SNHLY and CDR2 FYNNEI come from the germline V gene.

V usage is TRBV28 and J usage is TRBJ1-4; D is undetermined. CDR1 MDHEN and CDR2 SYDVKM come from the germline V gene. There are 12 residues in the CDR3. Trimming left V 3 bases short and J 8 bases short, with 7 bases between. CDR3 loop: CASSFPREKLFF. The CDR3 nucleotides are TGTGCCAGCAGTTTCCCCAGAGAAAAACTGTTTTTT.

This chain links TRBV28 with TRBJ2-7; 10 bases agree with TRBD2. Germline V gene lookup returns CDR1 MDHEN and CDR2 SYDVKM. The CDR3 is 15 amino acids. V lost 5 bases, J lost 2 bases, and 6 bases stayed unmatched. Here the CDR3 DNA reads TGTGCCAGCAGTCCCGGTGGACTAGCGGCCTACGAGCAGTACTTC. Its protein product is CASSPGGLAAYEQYF.

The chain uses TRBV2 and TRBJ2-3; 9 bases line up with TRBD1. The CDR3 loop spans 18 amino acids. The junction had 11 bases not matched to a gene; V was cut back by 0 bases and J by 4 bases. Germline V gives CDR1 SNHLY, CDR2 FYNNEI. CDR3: CASSEAPPGQGLPDTQYF. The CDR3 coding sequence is TGTGCCAGCAGTGAAGCCCCTCCGGGACAGGGCCTCCCAGATACGCAGTATTTT.

The CDR3 coding sequence is TGCAGTGCTAGAGACTACAATGAGCAGTTCTTC. Translated: CSARDYNEQFF. V gene TRBV20-1 combines with J gene TRBJ2-1; D remains unclear. From germline, CDR1 is DFQATT and CDR2 SNEGSKA (reference sequence). V was trimmed by 0 bases and J by 3 bases, leaving 0 bases between them. This CDR3 has 11 amino acids.

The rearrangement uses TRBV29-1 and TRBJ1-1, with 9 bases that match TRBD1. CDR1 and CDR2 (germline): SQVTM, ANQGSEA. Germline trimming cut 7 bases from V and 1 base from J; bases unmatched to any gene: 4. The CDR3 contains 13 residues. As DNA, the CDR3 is TGCAGCGGGACAGGGGCCCAGAACACTGAAGCTTTCTTT. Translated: CSGTGAQNTEAFF.